The 4 T cell receptor beta chains reported below all come from one sample, sequenced in a study of OX40 agonist ivuxolimab in advanced cancers. The repertoire was sequenced with immunoSEQ multiplex PCR; TCRdb's copy has only in-frame clones and lacks some. This table holds 60,000 or so clones, about 87% found once. Sequenced here: CD4+ or CD8+ T cells sorted from blood, sampled in a trial of the OX40 agonist ivuxolimab. The source of these receptors is an adult with an advanced solid tumor such as melanoma, head and neck, liver or kidney cancer.

This chain joins TRBV2 and TRBJ2-7; D not certain. The V gene lost 2 bases and the J gene lost 2 bases, with 7 bases spanning the gap. The CDR3 has 13 residues. CDR1 is SNHLY and CDR2 is FYNNEI in the germline V gene. The CDR3 protein is CASSETQAYEQYF. CDR3 DNA sequence: TGTGCCAGCAGTGAAACGCAGGCCTACGAGCAGTACTTC.

This clone appeared a single time. The V call is TRBV6-4, the J call TRBJ2-7, with 8 bases matching TRBD1. This CDR3 region has 15 residues. V lost 4 bases and J lost 3; bases outside the gene matches: 8. From germline, CDR1 is MRHNA and CDR2 SNTAGT. The CDR3 DNA reads as TGTGCCAGCAGTGGGACCAGGGGGCTACACTACGAGCAGTACTTC. Protein: CASSGTRGLHYEQYF.

The chain employs TRBV6-5 and TRBJ1-1; D is undetermined. The germline CDR1 and CDR2 sequences are MNHEY and SVGAGI. The V gene lost 2 bases and the J gene lost 9 bases, with 16 bases spanning the gap. This CDR3 is 14 amino acids long. DNA for the CDR3: TGTGCCAGCAGTTACGTCCCCCTAGATCCCCAAGCTTTCTTT. As protein: CASSYVPLDPQAFF.

This clone was seen a single time. The V call is TRBV5-6, the J call TRBJ1-6; the D is unclear. CDR3 size: 13 residues. The V gene's germline CDR1 is SGHDT and CDR2 YYEEEE. Trimming removed 0 bases from V and 7 bases from J, with 5 bases in between. CDR3 DNA: TGTGCCAGCAGCTTGGAGCGGAATTCACCCCTCCACTTT. Translation: CASSLERNSPLHF.